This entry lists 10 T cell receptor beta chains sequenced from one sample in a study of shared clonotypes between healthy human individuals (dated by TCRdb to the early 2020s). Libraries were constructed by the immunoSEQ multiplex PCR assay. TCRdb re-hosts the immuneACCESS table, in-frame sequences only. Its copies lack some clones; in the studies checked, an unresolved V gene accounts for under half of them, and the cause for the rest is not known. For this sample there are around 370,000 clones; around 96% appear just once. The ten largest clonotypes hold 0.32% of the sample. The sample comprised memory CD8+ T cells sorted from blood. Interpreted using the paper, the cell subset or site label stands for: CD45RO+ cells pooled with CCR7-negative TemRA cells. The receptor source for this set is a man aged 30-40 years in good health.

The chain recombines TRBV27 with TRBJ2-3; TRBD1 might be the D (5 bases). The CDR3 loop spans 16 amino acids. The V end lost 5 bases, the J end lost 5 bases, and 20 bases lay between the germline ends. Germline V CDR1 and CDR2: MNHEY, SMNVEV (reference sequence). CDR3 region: CASSRWAGNMRDTQYF. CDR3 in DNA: TGTGCCAGCAGTCGATGGGCAGGGAATATGAGAGATACGCAGTATTTT.

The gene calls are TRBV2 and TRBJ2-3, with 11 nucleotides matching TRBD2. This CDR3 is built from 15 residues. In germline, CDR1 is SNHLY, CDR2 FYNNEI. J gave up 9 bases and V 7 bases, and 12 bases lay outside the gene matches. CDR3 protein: CASTRGLAGRRTQYF. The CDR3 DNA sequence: TGTGCCAGCACAAGAGGACTAGCGGGTAGGCGGACGCAGTATTTT.

DNA for the CDR3: TGTGCCAGTAGTATTCTGGACAGGGGTTTCTATGGCTACACCTTC. Protein: CASSILDRGFYGYTF. The chain couples TRBV19 to TRBJ1-2, with 9 nucleotides matching TRBD1. V shed 3 bases and J 4 bases; nucleotides not matched to a gene: 6. Per germline, CDR1 LNHDA and CDR2 SQIVND (reference sequence). CDR3 length: 15 residues. Combining the CDR3 with reference TRBV19 and TRBJ1-2 gives the whole variable domain DGGITQSPKYLFRKEGQNVTLSCEQNLNHDAMYWYRQDPGQGLRLIYYSQIVNDFQKGDIAEGYSVSREKKESFPLTVTSAQKNPTAFYLCASSILDRGFYGYTFGSGTRLTVV.

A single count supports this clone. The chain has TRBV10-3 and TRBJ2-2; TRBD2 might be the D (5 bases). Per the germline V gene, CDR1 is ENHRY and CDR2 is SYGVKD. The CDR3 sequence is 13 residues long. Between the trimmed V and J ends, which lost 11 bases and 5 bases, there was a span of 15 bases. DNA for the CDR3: TGTGCCTCCGAAGGAGGTGGGACCGGGGAGCTGTTTTTT. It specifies CASEGGGTGELFF.

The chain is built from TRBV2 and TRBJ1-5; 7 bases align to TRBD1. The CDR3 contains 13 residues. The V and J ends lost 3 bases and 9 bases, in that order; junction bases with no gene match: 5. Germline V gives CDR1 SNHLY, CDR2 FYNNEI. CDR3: CASSESHRGPQHF. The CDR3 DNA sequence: TGTGCCAGCAGTGAGAGCCACAGGGGGCCCCAGCATTTT.

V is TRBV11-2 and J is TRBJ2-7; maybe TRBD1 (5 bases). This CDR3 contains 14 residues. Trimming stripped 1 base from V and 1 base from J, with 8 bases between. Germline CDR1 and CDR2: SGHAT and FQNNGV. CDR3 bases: TGTGCCAGCAGCTTAGTTGCAGGGTCCTACGAGCAGTACTTC. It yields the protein CASSLVAGSYEQYF.

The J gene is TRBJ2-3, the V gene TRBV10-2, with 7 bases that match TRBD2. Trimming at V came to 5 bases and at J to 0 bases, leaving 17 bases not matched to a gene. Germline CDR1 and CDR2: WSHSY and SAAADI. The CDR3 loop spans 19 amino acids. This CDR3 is CASSNPRVLAGVSTDTQYF. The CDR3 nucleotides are TGCGCCAGCAGTAACCCCAGGGTGCTGGCGGGGGTTAGCACAGATACGCAGTATTTT.

The chain's CDR3 is CASIGLAGGPGANVLTF. In DNA, the CDR3 is TGTGCCAGCATTGGACTAGCGGGAGGGCCCGGGGCCAACGTCCTGACTTTC. The chain uses TRBV2 and TRBJ2-6, with 15 bases that match TRBD2. There are 17 residues in the CDR3. The germline gives CDR1 SNHLY, CDR2 FYNNEI. V was pared by 7 bases and J by 4 bases, with 5 bases of the junction left unmatched. Looking up the rest from reference TRBV2 and TRBJ2-6 gives the full variable domain: EPEVTQTPSHQVTQMGQEVILRCVPISNHLYFYWYRQILGQKVEFLVSFYNNEISEKSEIFDDQFSVERPDGSNFTLKIRSTKLEDSAMYFCASIGLAGGPGANVLTFGAGSRLTVL.

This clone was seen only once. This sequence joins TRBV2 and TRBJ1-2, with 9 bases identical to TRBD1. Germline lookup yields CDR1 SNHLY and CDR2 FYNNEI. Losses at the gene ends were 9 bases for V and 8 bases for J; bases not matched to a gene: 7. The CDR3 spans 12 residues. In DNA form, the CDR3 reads TGTGCCAGACAGGGGGCGGAGGGCGGCTACACCTTC. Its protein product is CARQGAEGGYTF.

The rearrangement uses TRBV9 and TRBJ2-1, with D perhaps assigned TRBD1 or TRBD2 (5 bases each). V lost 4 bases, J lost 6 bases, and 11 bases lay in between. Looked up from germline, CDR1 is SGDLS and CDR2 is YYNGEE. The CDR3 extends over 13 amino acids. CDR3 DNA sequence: TGTGCCAGCAGCCGGGACCGCATCAATGAGCAGTTCTTC. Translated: CASSRDRINEQFF.